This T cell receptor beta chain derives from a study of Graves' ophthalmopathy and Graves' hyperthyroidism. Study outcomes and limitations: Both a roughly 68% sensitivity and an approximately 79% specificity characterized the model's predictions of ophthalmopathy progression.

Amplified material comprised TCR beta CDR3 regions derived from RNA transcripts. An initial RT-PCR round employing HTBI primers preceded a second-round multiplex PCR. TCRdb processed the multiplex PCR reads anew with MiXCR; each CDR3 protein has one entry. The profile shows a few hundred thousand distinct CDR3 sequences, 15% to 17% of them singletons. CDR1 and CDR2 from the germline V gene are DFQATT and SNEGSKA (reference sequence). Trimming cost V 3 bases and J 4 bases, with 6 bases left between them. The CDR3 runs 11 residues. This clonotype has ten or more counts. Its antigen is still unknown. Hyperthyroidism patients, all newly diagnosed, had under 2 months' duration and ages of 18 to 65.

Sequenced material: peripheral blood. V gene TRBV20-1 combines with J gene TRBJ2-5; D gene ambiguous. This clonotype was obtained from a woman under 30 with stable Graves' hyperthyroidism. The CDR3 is CSARYRETQYF. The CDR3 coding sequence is TGCAGTGCTAGGTACCGAGAGACCCAGTACTTC.